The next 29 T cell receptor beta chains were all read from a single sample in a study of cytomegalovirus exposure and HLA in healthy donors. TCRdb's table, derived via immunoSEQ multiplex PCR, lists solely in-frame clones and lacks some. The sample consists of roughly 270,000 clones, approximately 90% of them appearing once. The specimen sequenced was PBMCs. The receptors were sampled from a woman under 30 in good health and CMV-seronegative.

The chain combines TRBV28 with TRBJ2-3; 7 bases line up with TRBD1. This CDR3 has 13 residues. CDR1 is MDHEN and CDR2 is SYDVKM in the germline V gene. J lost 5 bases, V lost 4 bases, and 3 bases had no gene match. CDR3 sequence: CASSSGGVDTQYF. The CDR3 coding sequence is TGTGCCAGCAGTTCAGGGGGTGTAGATACGCAGTATTTT.

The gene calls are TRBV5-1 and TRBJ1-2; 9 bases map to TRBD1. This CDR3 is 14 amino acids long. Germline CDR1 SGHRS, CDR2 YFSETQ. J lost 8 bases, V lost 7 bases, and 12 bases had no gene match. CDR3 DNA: TGCGCCAGCTCCGGACAGGGGCCCCCGAGGGGCTACACCTTC. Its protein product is CASSGQGPPRGYTF.

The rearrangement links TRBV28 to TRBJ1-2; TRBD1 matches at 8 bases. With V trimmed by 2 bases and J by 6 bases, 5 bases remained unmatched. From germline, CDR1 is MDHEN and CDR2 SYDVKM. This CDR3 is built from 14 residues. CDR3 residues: CASSLLQGAHGYTF. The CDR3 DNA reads TGTGCCAGCAGTTTACTCCAGGGGGCGCATGGCTACACCTTC.

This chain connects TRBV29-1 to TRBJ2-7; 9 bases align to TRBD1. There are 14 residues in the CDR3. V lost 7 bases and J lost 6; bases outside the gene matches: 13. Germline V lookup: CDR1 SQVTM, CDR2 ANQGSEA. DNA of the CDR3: TGCAGCGCACAAGAGGAACAGGGGGCGGGCGAGCAGTACTTC. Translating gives CSAQEEQGAGEQYF.

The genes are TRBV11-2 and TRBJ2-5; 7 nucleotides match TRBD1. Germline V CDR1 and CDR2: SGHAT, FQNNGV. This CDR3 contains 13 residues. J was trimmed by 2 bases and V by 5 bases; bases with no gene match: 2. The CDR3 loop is CASSQDRQETQYF. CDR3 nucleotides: TGTGCCAGCAGCCAGGACAGGCAAGAGACCCAGTACTTC.

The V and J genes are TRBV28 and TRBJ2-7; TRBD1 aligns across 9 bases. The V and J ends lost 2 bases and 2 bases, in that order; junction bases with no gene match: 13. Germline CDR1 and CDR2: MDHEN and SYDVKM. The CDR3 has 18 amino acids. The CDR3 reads CASSLSVGRDRDPYEQYF. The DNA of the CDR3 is TGTGCCAGCAGTTTAAGCGTTGGCAGGGACAGGGACCCCTACGAGCAGTACTTC. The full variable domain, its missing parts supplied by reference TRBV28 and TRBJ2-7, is DVKVTQSSRYLVKRTGEKVFLECVQDMDHENMFWYRQDPGLGLRLIYFSYDVKMKEKGDIPEGYSVSREKKERFSLILESASTNQTSMYLCASSLSVGRDRDPYEQYFGPGTRLTVT.

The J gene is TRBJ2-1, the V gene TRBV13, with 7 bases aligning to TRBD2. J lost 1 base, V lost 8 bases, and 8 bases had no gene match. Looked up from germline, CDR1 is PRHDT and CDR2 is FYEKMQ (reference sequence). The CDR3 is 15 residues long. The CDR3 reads CASLNIAGSYNEQFF. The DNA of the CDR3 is TGTGCCAGCCTAAATATAGCGGGTTCCTACAATGAGCAGTTCTTC.

Here the CDR3 reads CASSLGTSGIYEQYF. The CDR3, as DNA: TGTGCCAGCAGCTTAGGAACTAGCGGGATCTACGAGCAGTACTTC. The V call is TRBV5-4, the J call TRBJ2-7; the match to TRBD2 covers 10 bases. The trim removed 2 bases at V and 3 bases at J, leaving 5 bases unmatched. Germline values: CDR1 SGHNT, CDR2 YYREEE (reference sequence). The CDR3 covers 15 residues.

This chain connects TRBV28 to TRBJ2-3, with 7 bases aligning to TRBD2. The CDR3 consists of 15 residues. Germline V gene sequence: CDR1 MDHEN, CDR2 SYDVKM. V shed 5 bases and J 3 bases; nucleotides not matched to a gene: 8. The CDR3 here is CASSEASGPTDTQYF. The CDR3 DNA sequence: TGTGCCAGCAGTGAGGCTAGCGGTCCAACAGATACGCAGTATTTT.

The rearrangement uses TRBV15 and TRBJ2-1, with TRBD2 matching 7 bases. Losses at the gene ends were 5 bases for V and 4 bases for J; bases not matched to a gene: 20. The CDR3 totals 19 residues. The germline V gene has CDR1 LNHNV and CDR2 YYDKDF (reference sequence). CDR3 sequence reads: CATSPRRKRDPSIYNEQFF. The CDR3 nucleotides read TGTGCCACCAGCCCACGAAGGAAGCGGGATCCGAGTATATACAATGAGCAGTTCTTC.

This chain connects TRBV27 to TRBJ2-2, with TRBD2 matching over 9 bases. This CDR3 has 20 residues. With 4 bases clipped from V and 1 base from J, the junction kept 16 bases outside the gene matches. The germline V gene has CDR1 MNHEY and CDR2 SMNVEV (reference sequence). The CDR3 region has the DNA TGTGCCAGCAGTTCCCCCCCCTCTCCCTTGACTAGCGGGAACACCGGGGAGCTGTTTTTT. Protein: CASSSPPSPLTSGNTGELFF.

The CDR3 nucleotides are TGCAGTGCTAGAAAGTCGGATGGCTACACCTTC. Translation gives CSARKSDGYTF. The chain employs TRBV20-1 and TRBJ1-2; unclear D gene. Germline values: CDR1 DFQATT, CDR2 SNEGSKA (reference sequence). The CDR3 loop spans 11 amino acids. Trimming took 2 bases from V and 6 from J, leaving 7 bases between them.

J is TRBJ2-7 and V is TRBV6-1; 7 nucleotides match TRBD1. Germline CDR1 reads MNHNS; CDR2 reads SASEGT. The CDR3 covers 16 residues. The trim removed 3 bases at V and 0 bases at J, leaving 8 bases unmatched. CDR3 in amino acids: CASSDQNRGSSYEQYF. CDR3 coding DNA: TGTGCCAGCAGTGATCAGAACAGGGGTAGCTCCTACGAGCAGTACTTC.

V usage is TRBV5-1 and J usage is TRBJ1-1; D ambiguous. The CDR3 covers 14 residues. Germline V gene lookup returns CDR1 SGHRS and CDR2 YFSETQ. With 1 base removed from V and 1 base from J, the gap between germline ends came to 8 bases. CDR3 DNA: TGCGCCAGCAGCTTGACGGAGGGGAACACTGAAGCTTTCTTT. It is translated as CASSLTEGNTEAFF.

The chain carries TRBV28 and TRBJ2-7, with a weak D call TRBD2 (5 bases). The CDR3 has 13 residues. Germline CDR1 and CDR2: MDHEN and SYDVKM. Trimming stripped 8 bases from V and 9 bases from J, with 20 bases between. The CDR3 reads CASQYEGLVVQYF. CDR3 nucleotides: TGTGCCAGCCAATACGAGGGTCTGGTCGTGCAGTACTTC.

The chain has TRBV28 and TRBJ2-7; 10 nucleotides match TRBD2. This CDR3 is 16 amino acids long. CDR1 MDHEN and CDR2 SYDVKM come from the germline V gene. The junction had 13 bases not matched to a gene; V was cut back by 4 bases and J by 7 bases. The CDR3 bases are TGTGCCAGCAGTTCCCCATCGAAGCGGGAGGGCCAAGAGCAGTACTTC. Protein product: CASSSPSKREGQEQYF.

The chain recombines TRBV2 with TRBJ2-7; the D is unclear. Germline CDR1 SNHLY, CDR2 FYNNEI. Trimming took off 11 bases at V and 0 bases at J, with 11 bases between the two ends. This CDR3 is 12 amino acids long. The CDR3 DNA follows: TGTGCCTCCCGAGCGACCTCCTACGAGCAGTACTTC. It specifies CASRATSYEQYF.

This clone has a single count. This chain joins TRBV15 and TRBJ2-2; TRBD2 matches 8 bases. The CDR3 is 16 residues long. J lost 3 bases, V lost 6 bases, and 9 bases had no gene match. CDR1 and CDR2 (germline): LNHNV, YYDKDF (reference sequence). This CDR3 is CATRTGLEVHTGELFF. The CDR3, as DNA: TGTGCCACCAGGACGGGACTAGAGGTCCACACCGGGGAGCTGTTTTTT.

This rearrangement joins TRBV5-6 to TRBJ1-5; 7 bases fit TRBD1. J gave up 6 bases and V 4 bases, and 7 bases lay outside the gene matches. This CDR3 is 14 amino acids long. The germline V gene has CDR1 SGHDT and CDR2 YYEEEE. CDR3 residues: CASSKTGFAQPQHF. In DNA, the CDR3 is TGTGCCAGCAGCAAGACAGGGTTCGCTCAGCCCCAGCATTTT. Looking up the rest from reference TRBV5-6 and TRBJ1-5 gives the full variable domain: DAGVTQSPTHLIKTRGQQVTLRCSPKSGHDTVSWYQQALGQGPQFIFQYYEEEERQRGNFPDRFSGHQFPNYSSELNVNALLLGDSALYLCASSKTGFAQPQHFGDGTRLSIL.

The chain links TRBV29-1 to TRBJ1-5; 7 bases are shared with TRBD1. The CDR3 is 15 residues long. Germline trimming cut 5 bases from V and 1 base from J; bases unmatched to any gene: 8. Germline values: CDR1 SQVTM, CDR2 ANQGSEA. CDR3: CSVREGGASNQPQHF. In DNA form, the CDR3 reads TGCAGCGTTCGTGAAGGGGGCGCAAGCAATCAGCCCCAGCATTTT.

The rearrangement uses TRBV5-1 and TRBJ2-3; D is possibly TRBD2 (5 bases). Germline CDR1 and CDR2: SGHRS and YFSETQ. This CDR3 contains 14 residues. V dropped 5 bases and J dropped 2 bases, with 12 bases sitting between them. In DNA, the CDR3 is TGCGCCAGCAGACTTAGCGCGAACACAGATACGCAGTATTTT. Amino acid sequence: CASRLSANTDTQYF.

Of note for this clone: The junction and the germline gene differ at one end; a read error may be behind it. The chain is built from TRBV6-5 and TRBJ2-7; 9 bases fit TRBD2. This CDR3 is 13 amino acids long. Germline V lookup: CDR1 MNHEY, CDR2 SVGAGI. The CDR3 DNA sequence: TGTGCCAGCAGTTACTCGTCTACTAGCGGGCACGTATTC. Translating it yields CASSYSSTSGHVF.

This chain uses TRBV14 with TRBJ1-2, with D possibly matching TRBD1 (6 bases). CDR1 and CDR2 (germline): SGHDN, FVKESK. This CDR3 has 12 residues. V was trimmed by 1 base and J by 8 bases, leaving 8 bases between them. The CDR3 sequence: CASSQGTVGYTF. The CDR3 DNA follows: TGTGCCAGCAGCCAAGGGACAGTCGGCTACACCTTC. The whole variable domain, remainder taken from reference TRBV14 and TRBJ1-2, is EAGVTQFPSHSVIEKGQTVTLRCDPISGHDNLYWYRRVMGKEIKFLLHFVKESKQDESGMPNNRFLAERTGGTYSTLKVQPAELEDSGVYFCASSQGTVGYTFGSGTRLTVV.

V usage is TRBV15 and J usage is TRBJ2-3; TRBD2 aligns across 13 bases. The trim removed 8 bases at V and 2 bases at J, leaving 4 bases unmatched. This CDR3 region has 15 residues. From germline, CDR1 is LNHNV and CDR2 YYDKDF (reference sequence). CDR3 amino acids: CATAGLAGATDTQYF. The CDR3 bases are TGTGCCACCGCCGGACTAGCGGGAGCCACAGATACGCAGTATTTT.

CDR3 DNA sequence: TGCAGTGGGGGCCCCCTGGGCGAGCAGTACTTC. Its translation is CSGGPLGEQYF. This chain uses TRBV20-1 with TRBJ2-7; D possibly corresponds to TRBD1 (5 bases). V lost 7 bases to trimming and J lost 6 bases, with 13 bases between them. Germline loops: CDR1 DFQATT, CDR2 SNEGSKA (reference sequence). The CDR3 is made up of 11 amino acids.

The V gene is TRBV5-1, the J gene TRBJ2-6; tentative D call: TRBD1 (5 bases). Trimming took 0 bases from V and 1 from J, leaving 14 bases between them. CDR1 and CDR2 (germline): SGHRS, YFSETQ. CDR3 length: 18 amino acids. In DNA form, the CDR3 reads TGCGCCAGCAGCTTGGCCTGGGGCAGAACGTCTGGGGCCAACGTCCTGACTTTC. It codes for CASSLAWGRTSGANVLTF.

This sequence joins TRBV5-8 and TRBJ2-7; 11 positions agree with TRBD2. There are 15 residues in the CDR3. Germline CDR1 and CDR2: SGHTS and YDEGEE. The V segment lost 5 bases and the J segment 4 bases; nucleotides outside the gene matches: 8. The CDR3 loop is CASSPTGTSGYEQYF. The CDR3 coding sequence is TGTGCCAGCAGTCCAACCGGGACTAGCGGTTACGAGCAGTACTTC.

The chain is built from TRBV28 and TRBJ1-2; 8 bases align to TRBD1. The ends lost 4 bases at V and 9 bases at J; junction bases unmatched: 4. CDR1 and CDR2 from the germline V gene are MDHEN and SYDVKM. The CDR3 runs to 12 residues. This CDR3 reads CASSSTGVSYTF. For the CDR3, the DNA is TGTGCCAGCAGTTCGACAGGGGTAAGCTACACCTTC.

DNA for the CDR3: TGTGCCAGCAGTTACTCCACAGGGGGCGGGGATACGCAGTATTTT. Translation: CASSYSTGGGDTQYF. This sequence joins TRBV6-6 and TRBJ2-3; TRBD1 aligns across 9 bases. Looked up from germline, CDR1 is MNHNY and CDR2 is SVGAGI (reference sequence). Trimming removed 0 bases from V and 6 bases from J; junction bases left unmatched: 4. The CDR3 spans 15 residues.